The table lists the clone carrying this T cell receptor (beta chain) with a few counts. The target antigen is unknown. The entry originates in a study of T-cell memory formation after mild COVID-19. About the study: TCR clusters largely stayed donor specific.

V shed 8 bases, J shed 7 bases, and the junction held 9 bases outside the gene matches. The germline V gene has CDR1 ENHRY and CDR2 SYGVKD. The CDR3 has 13 amino acids. Study-level points and caveats: Researchers found some responding clones in pre-infection memory, a sign that cross-reactive memory joined. Contracting CD4+ clones lay largely in CM and EM, with CD8+ ones residing in EMRA.

In TCRdb, the 5' RACE reads were re-called with MiXCR into one record per CDR3 protein. The top ten hold around 23% of the sample, which has 300,000 or so distinct CDR3 sequences, less than 20% seen once. The chain joins TRBV10-3 to TRBJ1-2; 8 bases are a match to TRBD1. The sequenced material came from PBMCs or a T cell subset sorted from them (not recorded which). The receptor was derived from a man aged 18 to 30 who had mild COVID-19 (a few samples of this study predate the infection). Cell type and time point are not known. The DNA for the CDR3 is TGTGCCATCCTGACAGGGGCCCGGGGTGGCTACACCTTC. Encoded protein: CAILTGARGGYTF.